The TCR beta chain under discussion was sequenced for a study of CD8 T cells in ankylosing spondylitis. Points on this clonotype: Its antigen is unknown.

TCRdb called the 5' RACE reads again in MiXCR, with one record for every CDR3 protein. The repertoire includes 200,000 or so distinct CDR3 sequences, roughly 24% of them detected once, and more than 6.5% sits in the top ten. Study-wide results and limits: Several of the motif variants were reported before in synovial fluid and blood from reactive arthritis.

Germline loops: CDR1 SGDLS, CDR2 YYNGEE. The junction had 3 bases not matched to a gene; V was cut back by 5 bases and J by 7 bases. This CDR3 has 14 amino acids. The sample comprised blood, either unsorted or a sorted T cell fraction (not recorded which). The chain employs TRBV9 and TRBJ2-1, with 13 bases lining up with TRBD2. The TCR originated in a male donor with ankylosing spondylitis or in good health (not recorded which). The CDR3 loop reads CASSPTSGRNEQFF. In DNA form, the CDR3 reads TGTGCCAGCAGTCCGACTAGCGGGAGGAATGAGCAGTTCTTC.